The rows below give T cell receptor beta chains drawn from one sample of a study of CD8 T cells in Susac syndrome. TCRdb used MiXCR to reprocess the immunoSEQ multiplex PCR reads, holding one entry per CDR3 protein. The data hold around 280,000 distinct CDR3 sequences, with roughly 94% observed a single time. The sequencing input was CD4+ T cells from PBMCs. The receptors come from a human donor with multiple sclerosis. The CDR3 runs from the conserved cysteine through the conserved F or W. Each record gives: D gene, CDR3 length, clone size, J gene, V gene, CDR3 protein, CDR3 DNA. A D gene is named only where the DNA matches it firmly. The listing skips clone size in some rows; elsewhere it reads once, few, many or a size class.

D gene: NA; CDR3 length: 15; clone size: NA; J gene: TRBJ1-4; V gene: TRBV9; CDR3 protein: CASTGGRGIGEKLFF; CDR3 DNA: TGTGCCAGCACCGGGGGGCGGGGTATAGGTGAAAAACTGTTTTTT
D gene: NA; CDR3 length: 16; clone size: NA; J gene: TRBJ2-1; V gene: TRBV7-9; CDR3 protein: CASSLRGEGGNNEQFF; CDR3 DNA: TGTGCCAGCAGCTTAAGGGGGGAAGGGGGGAACAATGAGCAGTTCTTC
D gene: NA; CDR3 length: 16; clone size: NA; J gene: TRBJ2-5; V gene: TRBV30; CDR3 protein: CAWSRAVIGKTETQYF; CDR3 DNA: TGTGCCTGGAGTCGGGCCGTGATAGGGAAAACAGAGACCCAGTACTTC
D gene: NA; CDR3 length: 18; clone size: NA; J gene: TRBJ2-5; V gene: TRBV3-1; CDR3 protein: CASSQDNPKTETCKTQYF; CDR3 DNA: TGTGCCAGCAGCCAAGATAATCCTAAGACGGAGACGTGCAAGACCCAGTACTTC
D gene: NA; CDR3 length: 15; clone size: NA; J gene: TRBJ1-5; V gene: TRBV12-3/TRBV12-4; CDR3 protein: CASLPGGIGNQPQHF; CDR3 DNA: TGTGCCAGCCTACCGGGAGGGATTGGCAATCAGCCCCAGCATTTT
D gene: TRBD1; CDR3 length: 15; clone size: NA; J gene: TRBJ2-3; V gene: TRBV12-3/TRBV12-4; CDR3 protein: CASSSGTESTDTQYF; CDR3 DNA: TGTGCCAGCAGCTCCGGGACAGAGAGCACAGATACGCAGTATTTT
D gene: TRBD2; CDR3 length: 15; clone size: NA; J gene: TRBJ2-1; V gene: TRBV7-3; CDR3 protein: CASSRLAGEAYEQFF; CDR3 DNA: TGTGCCAGCAGTCGTCTAGCGGGAGAGGCTTACGAGCAGTTCTTC
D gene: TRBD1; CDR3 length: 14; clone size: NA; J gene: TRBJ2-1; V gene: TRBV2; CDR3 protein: CASSRTGVIDEQFF; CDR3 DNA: TGTGCCAGCAGTAGGACAGGGGTCATCGATGAGCAGTTCTTC
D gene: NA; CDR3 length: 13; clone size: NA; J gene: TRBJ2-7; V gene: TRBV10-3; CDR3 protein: CAISESSLGEQYF; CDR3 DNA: TGTGCCATCAGTGAGTCGTCACTTGGCGAGCAGTACTTC
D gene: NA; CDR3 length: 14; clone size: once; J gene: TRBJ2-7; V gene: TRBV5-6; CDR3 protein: CASSLAGRTYEQYF; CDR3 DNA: TGTGCCAGCAGCTTGGCCGGCAGGACCTACGAGCAGTACTTC
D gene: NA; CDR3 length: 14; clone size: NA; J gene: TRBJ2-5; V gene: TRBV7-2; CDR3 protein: CASSFQRDQETQYF; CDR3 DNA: TGTGCCAGCAGCTTCCAGCGGGACCAAGAGACCCAGTACTTC
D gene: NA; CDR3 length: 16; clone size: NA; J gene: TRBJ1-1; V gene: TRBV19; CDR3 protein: CASSWGGTFRGTEAFF; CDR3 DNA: TGTGCCAGTAGCTGGGGCGGAACGTTCCGGGGCACTGAAGCTTTCTTT
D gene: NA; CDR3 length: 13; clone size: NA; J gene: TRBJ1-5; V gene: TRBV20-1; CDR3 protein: CSAPGGSGQPQHF; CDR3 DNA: TGCAGTGCTCCCGGGGGATCGGGGCAGCCCCAGCATTTT
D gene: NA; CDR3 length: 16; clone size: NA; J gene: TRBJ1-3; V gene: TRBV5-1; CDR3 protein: CASSSSGASTGNTIYF; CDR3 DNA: TGCGCCAGCAGCTCTTCCGGGGCTAGCACTGGAAACACCATATATTTT
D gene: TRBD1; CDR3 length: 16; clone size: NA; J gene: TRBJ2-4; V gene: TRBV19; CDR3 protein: CASSREQGAGWDIQYF; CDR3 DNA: TGTGCCAGTAGTAGAGAACAGGGGGCAGGTTGGGACATTCAGTACTTC
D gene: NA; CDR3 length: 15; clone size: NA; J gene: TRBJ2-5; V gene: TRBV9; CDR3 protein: CASSAYSQLRETQYF; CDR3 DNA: TGTGCCAGCAGCGCGTACAGTCAACTGAGGGAGACCCAGTACTTC
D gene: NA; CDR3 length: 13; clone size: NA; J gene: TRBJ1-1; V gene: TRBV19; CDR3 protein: CASSISGNTEAFF; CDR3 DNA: TGTGCCAGTAGTATATCAGGGAACACTGAAGCTTTCTTT
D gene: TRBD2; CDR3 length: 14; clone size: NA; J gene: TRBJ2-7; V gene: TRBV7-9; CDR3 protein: CASSGASGSFEQYF; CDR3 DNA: TGTGCCAGCAGCGGAGCTAGCGGGAGTTTTGAGCAGTACTTC
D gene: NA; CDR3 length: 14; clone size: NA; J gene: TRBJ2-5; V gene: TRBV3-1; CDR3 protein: CASSSRAIQETQYF; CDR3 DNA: TGTGCCAGCAGCTCGCGGGCCATCCAAGAGACCCAGTACTTC
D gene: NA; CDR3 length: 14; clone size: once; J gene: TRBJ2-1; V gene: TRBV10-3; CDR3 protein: CAITPGGSYNEQFF; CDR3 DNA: TGTGCCATCACCCCCGGGGGATCCTACAATGAGCAGTTCTTC
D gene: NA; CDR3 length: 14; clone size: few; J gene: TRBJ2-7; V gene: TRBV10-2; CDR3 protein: CASSDGRGAYEQYF; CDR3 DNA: TGCGCCAGCAGTGACGGCAGGGGCGCCTACGAGCAGTACTTC
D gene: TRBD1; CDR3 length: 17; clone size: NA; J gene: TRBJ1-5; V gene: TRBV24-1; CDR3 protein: CATSVGQGGESNQPQHF; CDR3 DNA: TGTGCCACCAGTGTTGGACAGGGCGGTGAGAGCAATCAGCCCCAGCATTTT
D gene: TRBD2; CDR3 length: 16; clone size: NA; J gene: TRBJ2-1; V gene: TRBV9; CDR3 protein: CASSVSSGTSYNEQFF; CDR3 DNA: TGTGCCAGCAGCGTATCTAGCGGGACCTCCTACAATGAGCAGTTCTTC
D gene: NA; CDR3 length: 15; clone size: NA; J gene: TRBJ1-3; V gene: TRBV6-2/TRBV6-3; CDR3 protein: CASSKTGEAGNTIYF; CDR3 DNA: TGTGCCAGCAGTAAAACGGGAGAGGCTGGAAACACCATATATTTT
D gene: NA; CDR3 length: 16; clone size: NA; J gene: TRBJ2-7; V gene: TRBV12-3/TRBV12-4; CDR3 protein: CASSIWDPGRLGEQYF; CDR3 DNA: TGTGCCAGCAGCATCTGGGACCCGGGCCGTTTGGGCGAGCAGTACTTC